This T cell receptor (beta chain) was identified during a study of T cells after yellow fever vaccination. UMIs were added to TCR cDNA along with a universal primer site when it was made by 5'RACE template switching. From the 5' RACE reads, TCRdb called clonotypes with MiXCR, one entry per CDR3 protein. The table records a few hundred thousand distinct CDR3 sequences, around 9.3% of them present only once. Study findings and constraints: Most primary-vaccination clones reappeared after the booster (just under 98% CD4, about 90% CD8). Secondary responses were weaker yet peaked faster, day 5 versus 15. Contaminants from the bulk population, in the form of abundant clonotypes, could be found in FACS-sorted repertoires.

CDR1 is DFQATT and CDR2 is SNEGSKA in the germline V gene (reference sequence). Trimming took 3 bases from V and 1 from J, leaving 20 bases between them. This CDR3 is 17 amino acids long. There are many counts of this clonotype. No antigen is known for it. The starting material was CD4+ T cells sorted from PBMCs, obtained 5 days after the yellow fever booster vaccination. The chain recombines TRBV20-1 with TRBJ2-3; D possibly corresponds to TRBD2 (6 bases). This TCR came from a man aged 18 to 35 who received the YFV17D yellow fever vaccine. CDR3 bases: TGCAGTGCTAGCCTAGGCCACCCGGGACTTGGCACAGATACGCAGTATTTT. Residues: CSASLGHPGLGTDTQYF.